This is a list of T cell receptor beta chains from one sample in a study of cytomegalovirus exposure and HLA in healthy donors. Produced via immunoSEQ multiplex PCR; TCRdb's table is partial and in-frame only. The data show fewer than 250,000 clones, 87% seen once. Sequences were obtained from PBMCs. These receptors originate from a man aged 18-30 years in good health and CMV-seronegative. Each CDR3 is given with its conserved first and last residue. The D gene is left open where the match is weak. Expanded clones are given a class, and other clones once, few, many or no size at all.

cdr3_nt	cdr3_aa	v_call	clone_size	d_call	j_call
TGTGCCAGCTCGCCTACTCCGGGACAGGTGAACACCGGGGAGCTGTTTTTT	CASSPTPGQVNTGELFF	TRBV18	once	TRBD1	TRBJ2-2
TGCGCCAGCAGTGTATTCCTAGCGGGAGGGACAGATACGCAGTATTTT	CASSVFLAGGTDTQYF	TRBV10-2	-	TRBD2	TRBJ2-3
TGTGCCAGCAGTACTTGGACCCTAGCGGATGCTAGCACAGATACGCAGTATTTT	CASSTWTLADASTDTQYF	TRBV28	-	TRBD2	TRBJ2-3
TGTGCCAGCTCACCGGCTAGCGGTGGGGATACGCAGTATTTT	CASSPASGGDTQYF	TRBV18	-	TRBD2	TRBJ2-3
TGTGCCACCTCTGGGACAGAATCCTACGAGCAGTACTTC	CATSGTESYEQYF	TRBV25-1	-	TRBD1	TRBJ2-7
TGCGCCAGCAGCTTGGCCCAGGGAAGAGGCGAGCAGTACTTC	CASSLAQGRGEQYF	TRBV5-1	-	-	TRBJ2-7
TGTGCCCAGGGACTCTCCCTGAATGATGGCTACACCTTC	CAQGLSLNDGYTF	TRBV2	few	-	TRBJ1-2
TGTGCCAGCAGCTTTACAGGGGAGATCTATGGCTACACCTTC	CASSFTGEIYGYTF	TRBV5-4	-	TRBD1	TRBJ1-2
TGTGCCTGGAGTGGGTCGGGGTCCACCTTC	CAWSGSGSTF	TRBV30	-	-	TRBJ1-2
TGTGCCAGCAGCCCGCGGGACAGGGGCTACGAGCAGTACTTC	CASSPRDRGYEQYF	TRBV5-4	-	TRBD1	TRBJ2-7